This T cell receptor (beta chain) was sequenced during a study of T cell responses to AZD1222 COVID-19 vaccine. The CDR3 contains 15 residues. Germline-derived CDR1 and CDR2 are SQVTM and ANQGSEA. With 7 bases clipped from V and 3 bases from J, the junction kept 12 bases outside the gene matches. Produced via immunoSEQ multiplex PCR; TCRdb's table is partial and in-frame only. The sample has 70,000 to 95,000 clones, 75% to 85% seen once. This chain links TRBV29-1 with TRBJ2-1; 7 nucleotides line up with TRBD1. The material sequenced was peripheral blood, taken on day 0 of AZD1222 vaccination. The receptor's source is an adult in good health. The CDR3 coding sequence is TGCAGCGGTAGCTACAGGGGCAGGGACTACAATGAGCAGTTCTTC. This sequence encodes CSGSYRGRDYNEQFF.